This T cell receptor (beta chain) was captured in a study of beta chain features in type 1 diabetes. Overall study context: On cell yields, gender and age, patients and healthy donors were similar.

Broader study findings: Compared with healthy donors, patients appeared to share more similar naive, central memory and regulatory TCRB repertoires. Moderately but significantly shorter TCRB CDR3s were found in Type 1 diabetes patients in all four CD4+ subsets.

As for this clone: Its antigen is still unknown.

On average, the one heparinised blood draw given by each donor was approximately 100 mL. Each of the CD4+ naive, central memory, regulatory and stem cell-like memory populations was sorted via CD45RO/CCR7/CD25/CD127/CD95/CD27. This CDR3 is 15 amino acids long. V was shortened by 6 bases and J by 0 bases, with 12 bases between the two germline ends. CDR1 MNHEY and CDR2 SVGAGI come from the germline V gene. The isolated RNA, all of it, was reverse transcribed, so expressed TCRB transcripts were what got sequenced. This table comes from immunoSEQ multiplex PCR, and its TCRdb copy is limited to in-frame clones, with some not included. The data contain 600,000 or so clones, 11% to 15% of them seen just once; the ten biggest clones take up 0.04%.

This clonotype originated in a man aged 18 to 29 with type 1 diabetes. Sequencing was performed on naive CD4+ T cells from blood. The chain links TRBV6-5 to TRBJ1-5; D is unclear. CDR3 amino acids: CASRISRYSNQPQHF. CDR3 DNA: TGTGCCAGCAGAATAAGTCGGTATAGCAATCAGCCCCAGCATTTT.